A selection of T cell receptor beta chains follows, all from one sample in a study of blood T cell repertoires in COVID-19. Clones were read by immunoSEQ multiplex PCR, and TCRdb kept only the in-frame ones, dropping some. The sample holds hundreds of thousands of clones, 75% to 90% seen once. Source material: PBMCs or T cells enriched from blood (not recorded which). Receptors were obtained from a woman aged 40 to 49 who had recovered from COVID-19. Each CDR3 is given with its conserved first and last residue. The order of the fields is clone size, V gene, J gene, D gene, CDR3 protein, CDR3 DNA. D genes are given only for firm matches. Clone size is stated in some rows and not others, as once, few, many or a class when expanded.

.	TRBV7-2	TRBJ2-5	.	CASSPRGGRETQYF	TGTGCCAGCAGCCCTCGGGGTGGGCGTGAGACCCAGTACTTC
once	TRBV7-9	TRBJ2-1	.	CASSFRGLPYNEQFF	TGTGCCAGCAGCTTCAGGGGACTACCTTACAATGAGCAGTTCTTC
.	TRBV3-1/TRBV3-2	TRBJ2-3	.	CASSQQGQTDTQYF	TGTGCCAGCAGCCAGCAGGGTCAGACAGATACGCAGTATTTT
.	TRBV6-6	TRBJ1-2	.	CASSQSRVDYGYTF	TGTGCCAGCAGTCAAAGTCGGGTCGACTATGGCTACACCTTC
once	TRBV7-2	TRBJ2-2	.	CASLAPQSTGELFF	TGTGCCTCCCTAGCCCCACAGTCTACCGGGGAGCTGTTTTTT
.	TRBV6-2/TRBV6-3	TRBJ2-2	.	CASSYGLPSPGELFF	TGTGCCAGCAGTTACGGCCTGCCATCCCCCGGGGAGCTGTTTTTT
.	TRBV3-1/TRBV3-2	TRBJ1-2	.	CASRPWAGMGYTF	TGTGCCAGCAGACCTTGGGCGGGTATGGGCTACACCTTC
once	TRBV19	TRBJ2-2	.	CASSIQGSTGELFF	TGTGCCAGTAGTATCCAGGGATCCACCGGGGAGCTGTTTTTT
.	TRBV28	TRBJ2-1	.	CASSRNEQFF	TGTGCCAGCAGTCGGAATGAGCAGTTCTTC
.	TRBV7-3	TRBJ2-1	.	CASSWRGSSYNEQFF	TGTGCCAGCAGCTGGCGGGGTTCCTCCTACAATGAGCAGTTCTTC
.	TRBV28	TRBJ1-5	.	CASSPGTVYNQPQHF	TGTGCCAGCAGTCCCGGGACTGTTTATAATCAGCCCCAGCATTTT
.	TRBV28	TRBJ2-7	.	CASSSAGDNSYEQYF	TGTGCCAGCAGTTCCGCGGGGGACAACTCCTACGAGCAGTACTTC
once	TRBV10-1	TRBJ2-7	.	CASRSQGGVGEQYF	TGCGCCAGCAGGAGCCAAGGAGGGGTTGGGGAGCAGTACTTC
.	TRBV28	TRBJ1-5	.	CASSLLDSGNQPQHF	TGTGCCAGCAGTTTACTGGACAGTGGGAATCAGCCCCAGCATTTT
.	TRBV6-5	TRBJ1-1	.	CASSYEGGGNTEAFF	TGTGCCAGCAGTTACGAGGGTGGTGGGAACACTGAAGCTTTCTTT
.	TRBV7-7	TRBJ2-2	TRBD2	CASSLSGADTGELFF	TGTGCTAGCAGCTTAAGCGGGGCCGACACCGGGGAGCTGTTTTTT
.	TRBV3-1/TRBV3-2	TRBJ2-3	TRBD2	CASSPLSGGPPSTDTQYF	TGTGCCAGCAGCCCTTTGAGCGGGGGGCCCCCTAGCACAGATACGCAGTATTTT
.	TRBV30	TRBJ2-3	.	CAWSDGTLSTDTQYF	TGTGCCTGGAGTGACGGGACTTTGAGCACAGATACGCAGTATTTT
.	TRBV3-1/TRBV3-2	TRBJ2-7	.	CASSQGLSAEQYF	TGTGCCAGCAGCCAGGGCTTGTCTGCGGAGCAGTACTTC
.	TRBV7-3	TRBJ2-7	.	CASSLREQYF	TGTGCCAGCAGCTTACGCGAGCAGTACTTC
.	TRBV19	TRBJ1-1	.	CASRPYRDTEAFF	TGTGCCAGTAGGCCCTACAGGGACACTGAAGCTTTCTTT
.	TRBV7-9	TRBJ1-4	TRBD1	CASSLGTGGFEKLFF	TGTGCCAGCAGCTTAGGGACAGGGGGCTTTGAAAAACTGTTTTTT
.	TRBV11-2	TRBJ2-5	TRBD2	CASSPRLAGGETQYF	TGTGCCAGCAGCCCGAGACTAGCGGGAGGAGAGACCCAGTACTTC
.	TRBV6-4	TRBJ2-2	.	CASSEAPHGELFF	TGTGCCAGCAGTGAAGCTCCCCACGGGGAGCTGTTTTTT
.	TRBV20-1	TRBJ1-2	.	CSASLGGDLWGYTF	TGCAGTGCTAGTCTGGGCGGGGATCTATGGGGCTACACCTTC
.	TRBV30	TRBJ2-1	TRBD2	CAWSGLADNEQFF	TGTGCCTGGAGTGGGCTAGCGGACAATGAGCAGTTCTTC
.	TRBV18	TRBJ2-2	.	CASSPGQKTGELFF	TGTGCCAGCTCACCAGGGCAGAAGACCGGGGAGCTGTTTTTT
.	TRBV7-3	TRBJ2-1	TRBD2	CASSPNSGGIYNEQFF	TGTGCCAGCAGCCCCAATAGCGGGGGAATCTACAATGAGCAGTTCTTC
once	TRBV5-6	TRBJ1-2	.	CASSLSSYYGYTF	TGTGCCAGCAGCTTGTCTTCCTATTATGGCTACACCTTC
.	TRBV4-3	TRBJ2-3	.	CASSGATDTQYF	TGCGCCAGCAGCGGAGCCACAGATACGCAGTATTTT
once	TRBV4-2	TRBJ2-7	.	CASSRGYEQYF	TGTGCCAGCAGCCGAGGCTACGAGCAGTACTTC
.	TRBV4-1	TRBJ1-1	.	CASWGLGGTEAFF	TGCGCCAGCTGGGGACTCGGGGGCACTGAAGCTTTCTTT
.	TRBV4-2	TRBJ2-1	TRBD1	CASSQPGQLSSYNEQFF	TGTGCCAGCAGCCAACCGGGACAGCTTAGCTCCTACAATGAGCAGTTCTTC
.	TRBV6-1	TRBJ1-1	.	CASSDLAGNTEAFF	TGTGCCAGCAGTGACCTTGCGGGGAACACTGAAGCTTTCTTT
.	TRBV9	TRBJ2-1	TRBD1	CASSGVGIAGGNEQFF	TGTGCCAGCAGCGGAGTGGGGATTGCAGGGGGCAATGAGCAGTTCTTC
.	TRBV4-3	TRBJ1-4	TRBD1	CASSTYPTGGEKLFF	TGCGCCAGCAGCACCTACCCGACAGGGGGTGAAAAACTGTTTTTT
.	TRBV4-1	TRBJ2-1	.	CASSQDPAGSYNEQFF	TGCGCCAGCAGCCAAGACCCCGCAGGTTCCTACAATGAGCAGTTCTTC
.	TRBV7-2	TRBJ1-6	.	CASSLAVSSNPHPLHF	TGTGCCAGCAGCTTAGCGGTATCCAGTAACCCTCACCCCCTCCACTTT
.	TRBV11-3	TRBJ2-4	TRBD1	CASSSWTGPLNIQYF	TGTGCCAGCAGCTCCTGGACAGGTCCCCTGAACATTCAGTACTTC
.	TRBV9	TRBJ2-2	.	CASSQQVGRAVGELFF	TGTGCCAGCAGCCAACAGGTTGGCAGGGCCGTCGGGGAGCTGTTTTTT
.	TRBV7-9	TRBJ1-6	.	CASSLDSSYNSPLHF	TGTGCCAGCAGCTTAGACAGCTCTTATAATTCACCCCTCCACTTT
.	TRBV28	TRBJ2-7	TRBD1	CASRGQGSYEQYF	TGTGCCAGCCGGGGACAGGGGTCCTACGAGCAGTACTTC
.	TRBV2	TRBJ1-2	.	CASKEGNSQDYGYTF	TGTGCCAGCAAGGAGGGCAACAGTCAGGACTATGGCTACACCTTC
.	TRBV6-2/TRBV6-3	TRBJ2-1	TRBD2	CASSSLLAGGSEQFF	TGTGCCAGCAGTTCCTTGCTAGCGGGGGGATCTGAGCAGTTCTTC
.	TRBV15	TRBJ2-5	.	CATSRPTTWTQYF	TGTGCCACCAGCAGGCCAACTACGTGGACCCAGTACTTC
.	TRBV29-1	TRBJ2-3	.	CSVERRSSTDTQYF	TGCAGCGTTGAACGGAGGTCGAGCACAGATACGCAGTATTTT
few	TRBV10-2	TRBJ2-7	TRBD1	CASSEGRGPYEQYF	TGCGCCAGCAGTGAGGGCAGGGGGCCCTACGAGCAGTACTTC
.	TRBV7-3	TRBJ2-7	TRBD1	CASSWTGGEGEQYF	TGTGCCAGCAGCTGGACAGGGGGCGAAGGGGAGCAGTACTTC
.	TRBV7-6	TRBJ2-7	.	CASSLDRAYEQYF	TGTGCCAGCAGCTTAGACAGGGCCTACGAGCAGTACTTC